The rows below give T cell receptor beta chains drawn from one sample of a study of blood T cells in healthy people across ages. TCRdb redid the calling of the 5' RACE reads with MiXCR, one entry per CDR3 protein. The sample has more than 800,000 distinct CDR3 sequences; around 26% are singletons. Sequencing was carried out using blood. Every receptor here comes from an elderly woman in good health. CDR3s leave out the opening cysteine and the closing phenylalanine or tryptophan. The listing skips clone size in some rows; elsewhere it reads once, few, many or a size class.

j_gene | abundance | v_gene | CDR3aa
TRBJ1-4 | - | TRBV7-9 | ASSLPEGWIEKLF
TRBJ2-5 | few | TRBV20-1 | SARDLVRTGHQETQY
TRBJ2-1 | - | TRBV14 | ASSQGLAGPYNEQF
TRBJ2-3 | few | TRBV18 | ASSPPGGGALADTQY
TRBJ2-6 | many | TRBV6-2/TRBV6-3 | ASSRTSGVSGANVLT
TRBJ1-1 | few | TRBV4-2 | ASSQPGTGNTEAF
TRBJ2-5 | many | TRBV4-2 | ASSQPGDGGQETQY
TRBJ1-1 | few | TRBV29-1 | SVALAGGRYTEAF
TRBJ2-1 | - | TRBV24-1 | ATSDLPGSGHNEQF
TRBJ2-1 | - | TRBV6-1 | ATRRVDEQF
TRBJ1-2 | few | TRBV12-3/TRBV12-4 | ASNLQGRGGYT
TRBJ2-3 | many | TRBV7-2 | ASSSQIAGGPGDTQY
TRBJ1-1 | few | TRBV30 | AWTRNEGTEAF
TRBJ1-1 | - | TRBV6-1 | ASRWGEVGPEAF
TRBJ1-5 | few | TRBV6-2/TRBV6-3 | ASSRQGMGQPQH
TRBJ2-6 | few | TRBV12-3/TRBV12-4 | ASSSAGGVFSGANVLT
TRBJ2-4 | many | TRBV12-3/TRBV12-4 | ASSFLENIQY
TRBJ2-2 | once | TRBV18 | ASSPQGPGGTGELF
TRBJ1-1 | once | TRBV6-5 | ASTPRARTEAF
TRBJ2-3 | many | TRBV9 | ASSVEGATSTDTQY